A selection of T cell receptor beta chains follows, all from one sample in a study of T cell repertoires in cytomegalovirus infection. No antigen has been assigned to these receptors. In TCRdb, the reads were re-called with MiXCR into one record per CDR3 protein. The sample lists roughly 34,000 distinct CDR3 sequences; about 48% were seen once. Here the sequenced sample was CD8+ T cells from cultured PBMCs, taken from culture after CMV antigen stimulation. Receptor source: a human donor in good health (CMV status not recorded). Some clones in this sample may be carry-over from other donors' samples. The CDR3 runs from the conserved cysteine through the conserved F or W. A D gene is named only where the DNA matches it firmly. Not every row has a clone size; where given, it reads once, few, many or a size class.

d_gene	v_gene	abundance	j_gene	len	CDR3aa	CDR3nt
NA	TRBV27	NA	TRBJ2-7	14	CASSLGRQAYEQYF	TGTGCCAGCAGTTTGGGGAGACAGGCCTACGAGCAGTACTTC
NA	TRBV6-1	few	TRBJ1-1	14	CASSDTGLGTEAFF	TGTGCCAGCAGTGATACGGGGTTGGGTACTGAAGCTTTCTTT
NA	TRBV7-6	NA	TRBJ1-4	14	CASSRGGTNEKLFF	TGTGCCAGCAGCCGCGGCGGGACTAATGAAAAACTGTTTTTT
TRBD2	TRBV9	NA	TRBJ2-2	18	CASSLRTSGGRNTGELFF	TGTGCCAGCAGCCTGCGGACTAGCGGGGGTAGGAACACCGGGGAGCTGTTTTTT
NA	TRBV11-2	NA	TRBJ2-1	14	CASSLVTVNNEQFF	TGTGCCAGCAGCTTAGTCACGGTCAACAATGAGCAGTTCTTC
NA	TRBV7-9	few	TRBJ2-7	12	CAGARDPYEQYF	TGTGCCGGGGCCAGGGATCCCTACGAGCAGTACTTC
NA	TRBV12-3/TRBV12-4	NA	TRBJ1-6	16	CASSSDGEGVESTLHF	TGTGCCAGCAGTTCGGACGGTGAAGGGGTCGAGTCGACCCTCCACTTT
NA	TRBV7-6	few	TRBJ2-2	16	CASSSPWGRGTGELFF	TGTGCCAGCAGCTCCCCGTGGGGTCGGGGCACCGGGGAGCTGTTTTTT
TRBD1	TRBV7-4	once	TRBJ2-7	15	CASSSAGTGSYEQYF	TGTGCCAGCAGCTCCGCCGGGACAGGGTCCTACGAGCAGTACTTC
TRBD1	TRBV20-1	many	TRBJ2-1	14	CSALGDRGRNEQFF	TGCAGTGCCCTAGGGGACAGGGGGAGGAATGAGCAGTTCTTC
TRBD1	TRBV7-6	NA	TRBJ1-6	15	CASSLARQGQSPLHF	TGTGCCAGCAGCTTAGCACGACAGGGTCAATCACCCCTCCACTTT
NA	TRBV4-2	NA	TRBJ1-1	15	CASSQSGTTNTEAFF	TGTGCCAGCAGCCAGTCTGGGACTACAAACACTGAAGCTTTCTTT
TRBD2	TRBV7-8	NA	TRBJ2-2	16	CASSSSLAGDTGELFF	TGTGCCAGCAGCTCCTCACTAGCGGGGGACACCGGGGAGCTGTTTTTT
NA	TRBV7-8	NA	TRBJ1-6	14	CASSLDRNNSPLHF	TGTGCCAGCAGCTTGGACAGAAATAATTCACCCCTCCACTTT
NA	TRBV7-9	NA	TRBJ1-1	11	CAGSSSCEAFF	TGTGCCGGCAGCTCTAGCTGTGAAGCTTTCTTT
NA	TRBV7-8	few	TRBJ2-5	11	CASSLIETQYF	TGTGCCAGCAGCTTAATAGAGACCCAGTACTTC
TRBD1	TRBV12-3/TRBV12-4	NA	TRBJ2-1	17	CASSSAKGRGPYNEQFF	TGTGCCAGCAGTTCGGCCAAGGGCAGGGGGCCCTACAATGAGCAGTTCTTC
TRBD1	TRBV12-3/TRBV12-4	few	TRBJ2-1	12	CASSYTGDGQFF	TGTGCCAGCAGTTATACAGGGGATGGGCAGTTCTTC
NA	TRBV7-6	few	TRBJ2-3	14	CASSLNSPTDTQYF	TGTGCCAGCAGCTTGAATAGCCCAACAGATACGCAGTATTTT
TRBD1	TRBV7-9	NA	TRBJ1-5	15	CASSLSDRTDQPQHF	TGTGCCAGCAGCCTTTCGGACAGGACCGATCAGCCCCAGCATTTT
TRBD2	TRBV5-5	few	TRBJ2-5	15	CASSGTSGGPATQYF	TGTGCCAGCAGTGGGACTAGCGGTGGGCCGGCGACCCAGTACTTC
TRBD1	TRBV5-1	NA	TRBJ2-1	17	CASSLGGTGAAAQEQFF	TGCGCCAGCAGCTTGGGAGGGACAGGGGCCGCAGCCCAGGAGCAGTTCTTC
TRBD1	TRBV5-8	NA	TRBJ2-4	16	CASSLTGVSTKNIQYF	TGTGCCAGCAGCCTGACAGGGGTGTCTACCAAAAACATTCAGTACTTC
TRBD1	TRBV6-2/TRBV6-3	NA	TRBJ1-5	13	CASSYGGTVWEHF	TGTGCCAGCAGTTACGGCGGGACAGTGTGGGAGCATTTT
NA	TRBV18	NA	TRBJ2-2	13	CASSPPGIGELFF	TGTGCCAGCTCACCACCTGGGATCGGGGAGCTGTTTTTT
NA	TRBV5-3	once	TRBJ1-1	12	CASSLAETEAFF	TGTGCCAGCAGCTTGGCGGAGACTGAAGCTTTCTTT
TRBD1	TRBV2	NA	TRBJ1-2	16	CASGGETGEVGYGYTF	TGTGCCAGCGGGGGGGAGACAGGGGAAGTTGGGTATGGCTACACCTTC
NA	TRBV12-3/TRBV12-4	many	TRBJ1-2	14	CASSPGWAGYGYTF	TGTGCCAGCAGCCCAGGATGGGCTGGCTATGGCTACACCTTC
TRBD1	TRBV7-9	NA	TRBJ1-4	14	CASSRDSVNEKLFF	TGTGCCAGCAGCCGGGACAGTGTTAATGAAAAACTGTTTTTT
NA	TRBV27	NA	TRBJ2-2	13	CASSFSQVGELFF	TGTGCCAGCAGTTTCTCCCAGGTCGGGGAGCTGTTTTTT
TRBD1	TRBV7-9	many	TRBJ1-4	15	CASSLADRGDEKLFF	TGTGCCAGCAGCTTGGCGGACAGGGGAGATGAAAAACTGTTTTTT
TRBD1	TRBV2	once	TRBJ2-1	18	CASRSVGRGPESYNEQFF	TGTGCCAGCAGAAGCGTAGGCAGGGGGCCCGAATCCTACAATGAGCAGTTCTTC
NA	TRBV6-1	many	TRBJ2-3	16	CASSEATLYRTDTQYF	TGTGCCAGCAGTGAAGCGACACTATACAGGACAGATACGCAGTATTTT
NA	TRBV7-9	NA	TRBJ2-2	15	CASSVTGPNTGELFF	TGTGCCAGCAGCGTTACAGGGCCGAACACCGGGGAGCTGTTTTTT
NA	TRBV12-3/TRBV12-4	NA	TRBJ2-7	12	CASSFTGREQYF	TGTGCCAGCAGTTTCACAGGGCGTGAGCAGTACTTC
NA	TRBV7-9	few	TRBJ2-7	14	CASSRSPGAYEQYF	TGTGCCAGCAGCCGCAGCCCCGGGGCCTACGAGCAGTACTTC
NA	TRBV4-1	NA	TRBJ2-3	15	CASTRKPTSTDTQYF	TGCGCCAGCACTAGGAAGCCAACTAGCACAGATACGCAGTATTTT
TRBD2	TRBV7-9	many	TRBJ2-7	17	CASSSGLAGWVSYEQYF	TGTGCCAGCAGCTCGGGACTAGCGGGATGGGTCTCCTACGAGCAGTACTTC
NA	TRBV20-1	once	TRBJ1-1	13	CSAVSRMNTEAFF	TGCAGTGCCGTCTCCAGGATGAACACTGAAGCTTTCTTT
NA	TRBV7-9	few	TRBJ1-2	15	CASSLIGPSFYGYTF	TGTGCCAGCAGCTTAATAGGGCCCAGTTTCTATGGCTACACCTTC
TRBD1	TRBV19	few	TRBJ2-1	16	CASSAPGQGVRNEQFF	TGTGCCAGTAGTGCACCGGGACAGGGGGTTCGCAATGAGCAGTTCTTC
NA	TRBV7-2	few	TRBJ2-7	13	CASRPGRGYEQYF	TGTGCCAGCAGGCCGGGCAGGGGATACGAGCAGTACTTC
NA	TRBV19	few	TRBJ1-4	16	CASSPERTEHNEKLFF	TGTGCCAGTTCCCCGGAGCGGACAGAACACAATGAAAAACTGTTTTTT
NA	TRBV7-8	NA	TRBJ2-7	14	CASSLKAQSYEQYF	TGTGCCAGCAGCTTAAAGGCACAGTCCTACGAGCAGTACTTC
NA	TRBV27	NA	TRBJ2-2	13	CASSPQNTGELFF	TGTGCCAGCAGTCCACAGAACACCGGGGAGCTGTTTTTT
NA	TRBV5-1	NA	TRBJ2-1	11	CASSLGAIPFF	TGCGCCAGCAGCTTGGGGGCCATTCCGTTCTTC
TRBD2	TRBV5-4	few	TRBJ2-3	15	CASSLGLAGADTQYF	TGTGCCAGCAGCTTGGGTCTAGCGGGAGCAGATACGCAGTATTTT
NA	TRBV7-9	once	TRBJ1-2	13	CASSFPRARGYTF	TGTGCCAGCAGCTTCCCCCGGGCTCGGGGCTACACCTTC
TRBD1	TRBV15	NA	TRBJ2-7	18	CATSSGPGQGYLAYEQYF	TGTGCCACCAGCAGTGGTCCGGGACAGGGGTATCTCGCGTACGAGCAGTACTTC
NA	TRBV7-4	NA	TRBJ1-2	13	CASSLGHTYGYTF	TGTGCCAGCAGCTTGGGACATACCTATGGCTACACCTTC
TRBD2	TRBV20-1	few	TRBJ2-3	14	CSAILAGLSDTQYF	TGCAGTGCTATCCTAGCGGGATTGTCAGATACGCAGTATTTT
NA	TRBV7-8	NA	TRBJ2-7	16	CASSSPPGTFTYEQYF	TGTGCCAGCAGCTCACCGCCCGGGACTTTCACCTACGAGCAGTACTTC
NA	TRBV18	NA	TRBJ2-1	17	CASPPEGGGVPYNEQFF	TGTGCCAGCCCCCCCGAGGGGGGAGGGGTACCCTACAATGAGCAGTTCTTC
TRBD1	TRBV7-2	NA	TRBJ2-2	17	CASSPLQGEVGTGELFF	TGTGCCAGCAGCCCCCTTCAGGGGGAAGTCGGCACCGGGGAGCTGTTTTTT